This T cell receptor (beta chain) comes out of a study of blood T cells in healthy people across ages. Donor samples were obtained from healthy Caucasian individuals from Russia, aged 6 to 90. Isolation per sample recovered at least 7 million PBMCs. Germline lookup yields CDR1 SEHNR and CDR2 FQNEAQ (reference sequence). The CDR3 extends over 16 amino acids. V was pared by 4 bases and J by 7 bases, with 14 bases of the junction left unmatched. The use of a sample-barcoded 5' primer and a J-beta primer mix characterized a second PCR of about 6 to 11 cycles. Paired-end reads containing CDR3 totaled no fewer than 3 million for each sample. TCRdb itself ran the 5' RACE reads through MiXCR, one entry per CDR3 protein. This sample has roughly 1,300,000 distinct CDR3 sequences, with 59% found just once.

The chain is built from TRBV7-9 and TRBJ1-2, with 8 bases matching TRBD1. The receptor was isolated from a man in his late teens or twenties in good health. Sequencing was carried out using blood. The CDR3 reads CASSSPGQALLLGYTF. CDR3 sequence (DNA): TGTGCCAGCAGCTCTCCGGGACAGGCCCTATTGCTTGGCTACACCTTC.